These 17 T cell receptor beta chains were all obtained from the same sample, sequenced in a study of blood T cell repertoires in COVID-19. Only in-frame clones appear in the TCRdb table, and some are missing; sequencing was by immunoSEQ multiplex PCR. Of 350,000 to 550,000 clones in the sample, about 85% were seen once. Input material: PBMCs or T cells enriched from blood (not recorded which). All receptors come from a woman between 18 and 29 years old with acute COVID-19.

The rearrangement joins TRBV11-2 to TRBJ1-1, with 8 bases lining up with TRBD1. V gave up 5 bases and J gave up 1 base; unmatched junction bases: 15. The CDR3 runs 18 residues. Germline V gene sequence: CDR1 SGHAT, CDR2 FQNNGV. CDR3 in DNA: TGTGCCAGCAGCCCAATTACAGGGGGAATGATTAGGAACACTGAAGCTTTCTTT. This gives the protein CASSPITGGMIRNTEAFF.

The chain combines TRBV15 with TRBJ2-3, with D unresolved. V lost 6 bases, J lost 6 bases, and 13 bases lay in between. Germline-derived CDR1 and CDR2 are LNHNV and YYDKDF (reference sequence). This CDR3 has 13 amino acids. CDR3: CATRGSGRDTQYF. The CDR3 DNA reads TGTGCCACCAGAGGCTCTGGCAGGGATACGCAGTATTTT.

V and J are TRBV29-1 and TRBJ2-7; 11 positions agree with TRBD2. V dropped 0 bases and J dropped 1; count of bases not matched to a gene: 5. This CDR3 is 16 amino acids long. The V gene's germline CDR1 is SQVTM and CDR2 ANQGSEA. The CDR3 reads CSVEDSLAGGSYEQYF. The CDR3 DNA reads TGCAGCGTTGAAGATAGTCTAGCGGGGGGATCCTACGAGCAGTACTTC.

Points on this clone: Other DNA sequences within the sample encode an identical CDR3. The chain combines TRBV29-1 with TRBJ2-5, with 8 nucleotides matching TRBD1. Per the germline V gene, CDR1 is SQVTM and CDR2 is ANQGSEA. The ends lost 6 bases at V and 1 base at J; junction bases unmatched: 1. The CDR3 contains 12 residues. This CDR3 is CSVGQGQETQYF. CDR3 coding DNA: TGCAGCGTCGGACAGGGCCAAGAGACCCAGTACTTC.

The gene calls are TRBV5-8 and TRBJ2-7; possible D gene TRBD1, 5 bases. V gave up 4 bases and J gave up 5 bases, with 13 bases separating them. The CDR3 is made up of 13 amino acids. The germline gives CDR1 SGHTS, CDR2 YDEGEE. CDR3 loop: CASSANWGNEQYF. CDR3 nucleotides: TGTGCCAGCAGCGCTAACTGGGGCAACGAGCAGTACTTC.

The rearrangement uses TRBV3-1 (or the pseudogene TRBV3-2) and TRBJ1-6, with D unclear. There are 13 residues in the CDR3. Germline CDR1 is LGHDT and CDR2 is YNNKEL (reference sequence). V shed 3 bases and J shed 8 bases, with 8 bases lying between them. CDR3 protein: CASSQQLDSPLHF. As DNA, the CDR3 is TGTGCCAGCAGCCAGCAACTTGATTCACCCCTCCACTTT.

This chain uses TRBV11-1 with TRBJ2-3; D not resolved. CDR1 is SGHAT, CDR2 FQDESV, per germline (reference sequence). V was clipped by 3 bases and J by 0 bases, with 7 bases between them. The CDR3 is made up of 14 amino acids. CDR3 bases: TGTGCCAGCAGCTTCACAGCTAGCACAGATACGCAGTATTTT. This codes for CASSFTASTDTQYF.

There are a few counts of this clone. The chain has TRBV30 and TRBJ2-7, with unresolved D. Trimming shortened V by 0 bases and J by 3 bases, and 9 bases separated the two germline ends. Germline V gene sequence: CDR1 GTSNPN, CDR2 SVGIG (reference sequence). The length of the CDR3 is 13 residues. The CDR3: CAWSVQVFYEQYF. CDR3 DNA: TGTGCCTGGAGTGTTCAGGTTTTCTACGAGCAGTACTTC.

The V and J genes are TRBV29-1 and TRBJ2-5; 7 nucleotides align to TRBD1. The CDR3 contains 13 residues. V shed 7 bases, J shed 4 bases, and the junction held 9 bases outside the gene matches. The V gene's germline CDR1 is SQVTM and CDR2 ANQGSEA. The CDR3 nucleotides read TGCAGCGCTGACAGGGCACTTCGAGAGACCCAGTACTTC. Translation gives CSADRALRETQYF.

This rearrangement joins TRBV2 to TRBJ1-2; 9 nucleotides agree with TRBD1. CDR1 and CDR2 (germline): SNHLY, FYNNEI. The V gene end was trimmed by 7 bases and the J gene end by 8 bases; junction bases not matched to a gene: 8. This CDR3 contains 13 residues. The CDR3 DNA is TGTGCCAGCATTCCACAGGGGGCGCAAGGCTACACCTTC. Residues: CASIPQGAQGYTF.

The genes are TRBV3-1 (or the pseudogene TRBV3-2) and TRBJ1-4; D may be TRBD1 (6 bases). V was pared by 5 bases and J by 7 bases, with 20 bases between. Per the germline V gene, CDR1 is LGHDT and CDR2 is YNNKEL (reference sequence). This CDR3 comprises 16 residues. CDR3 residues: CASSKTFEQGTEKLFF. CDR3 DNA sequence: TGTGCCAGCAGCAAAACCTTCGAACAGGGAACTGAAAAACTGTTTTTT.

This chain uses TRBV20-1 with TRBJ1-3; 7 nucleotides align to TRBD1. Trimming removed 6 bases from V and 7 bases from J; junction bases left unmatched: 9. Germline V gene lookup returns CDR1 DFQATT and CDR2 SNEGSKA (reference sequence). CDR3 length: 13 residues. DNA for the CDR3: TGCAGTGCAAGTCGACAGGGAAGGAACACCATATATTTT. Protein sequence: CSASRQGRNTIYF.

This rearrangement joins TRBV7-2 to TRBJ2-1; 11 bases line up with TRBD2. Trimming at V came to 5 bases and at J to 9 bases, leaving 9 bases not matched to a gene. Germline loops: CDR1 SGHTA, CDR2 FQGNSA. CDR3 size: 15 residues. The CDR3 reads CASSDSGRARVEQFF. The CDR3 DNA reads as TGTGCCAGCAGCGATAGCGGGAGGGCCAGGGTTGAGCAGTTCTTC.

The chain recombines TRBV18 with TRBJ2-3, with TRBD2 identical over 10 bases. Germline lookup yields CDR1 KGHSH and CDR2 LQKENI. Germline trimming cut 0 bases from V and 3 bases from J; bases unmatched to any gene: 6. The CDR3 is made up of 17 amino acids. CDR3: CASSPPGSGGATDTQYF. CDR3 in DNA: TGTGCCAGCTCACCACCGGGGAGCGGGGGGGCAACAGATACGCAGTATTTT.

The gene calls are TRBV29-1 and TRBJ1-2, with a weak D call TRBD1 (5 bases). CDR3 length equals 14 residues. Between the trimmed V and J ends, which lost 6 bases and 0 bases, there was a span of 14 bases. Per germline, CDR1 SQVTM and CDR2 ANQGSEA. The CDR3 region is CSVALGGANYGYTF. In DNA form, the CDR3 reads TGCAGCGTGGCCCTGGGGGGGGCTAACTATGGCTACACCTTC. Combining the CDR3 with reference TRBV29-1 and TRBJ1-2 gives the whole variable domain SAVISQKPSRDICQRGTSLTIQCQVDSQVTMMFWYRQQPGQSLTLIATANQGSEATYESGFVIDKFPISRPNLTFSTLTVSNMSPEDSSIYLCSVALGGANYGYTFGSGTRLTVV.

A few counts support this clone. J is TRBJ2-7 and V is TRBV4-1; TRBD1 agrees at 9 bases. The germline gives CDR1 MGHRA, CDR2 YSYEKL. Losses at the gene ends were 0 bases for V and 0 bases for J; bases not matched to a gene: 9. This CDR3 is built from 18 residues. This CDR3 is CASSQDWRTGVISYEQYF. CDR3 DNA sequence: TGCGCCAGCAGCCAAGATTGGAGGACAGGGGTAATCTCCTACGAGCAGTACTTC.

The chain has TRBV27 and TRBJ2-7; 10 bases align to TRBD2. The CDR3 contains 17 residues. The junction had 7 bases not matched to a gene; V was cut back by 2 bases and J by 0 bases. Germline CDR1 reads MNHEY; CDR2 reads SMNVEV (reference sequence). CDR3 nucleotide sequence: TGTGCCAGCAGTTTAGTATTTAGCGGGGGGACCTCCTACGAGCAGTACTTC. Amino acid sequence: CASSLVFSGGTSYEQYF.